This TCR beta chain was recorded in a study of blood T cell repertoires in COVID-19. Study information: Italy, Spain and the United States were the sources of the convalescent and acute COVID-19 samples. T cells, B-cell-depleted T cells, or PBMCs supplied cDNA or gDNA.

Original handling: The authors estimated nucleated cell counts from reference gene primer amplification. The repertoire was sequenced with immunoSEQ multiplex PCR; TCRdb's copy has only in-frame clones and lacks some. V and J calls and clone size follow that table, whereas D and trimming were derived from the DNA. The sample consists of approximately 140,000 clones, around 82% of them appearing once. The table lists this clone with a few counts. Germline CDR1 reads LNHNV; CDR2 reads YYDKDF (reference sequence). The CDR3 has 14 amino acids. Trimming took off 3 bases at V and 1 base at J, with 10 bases between the two ends.

The sequence derives from a man aged 60-69 years with active or convalescent COVID-19. This chain connects TRBV15 to TRBJ2-7; TRBD1 is a possible D gene (5 bases). Input material: peripheral blood. This CDR3 is CATSRGGASYEQYF. CDR3 nucleotides: TGTGCCACCAGCAGGGGTGGGGCTTCCTACGAGCAGTACTTC.